The rows below give T cell receptor beta chains drawn from one sample of a study of blood T cell repertoires in COVID-19. Sequencing used immunoSEQ multiplex PCR; TCRdb keeps in-frame clones, though not all of them. The sample lists 90,000 to 130,000 clones, around 82% seen once, with more than 15% in the top ten. Sequences were obtained from peripheral blood. These receptor sequences come from a woman aged 60-75 years with acute or convalescent COVID-19. CDR3s include the opening cysteine and the closing phenylalanine or tryptophan. The order of the fields is V gene, D gene, clone size, J gene, CDR3 DNA, CDR3 protein. A D gene is named only where the DNA matches it firmly. The listing skips clone size in some rows; elsewhere it reads once, few, many or a size class.

TRBV5-1	-	once	TRBJ2-3	TGCGCCAGCAGCTTCCGACAGGCAGATACGCAGTATTTT	CASSFRQADTQYF
TRBV10-3	TRBD1	-	TRBJ2-3	TGTGCCATCAGTGGGACAGGGATCGGCACAGATACGCAGTATTTT	CAISGTGIGTDTQYF
TRBV6-5	TRBD1	-	TRBJ1-1	TGTGCCAGCAGTTCAGGGGGATTGAACACTGAAGCTTTCTTT	CASSSGGLNTEAFF
TRBV6-5	-	once	TRBJ1-2	TGTGCCAGCAGCCAGGGGCGGGACTATGGCTACACCTTC	CASSQGRDYGYTF
TRBV27	TRBD1	-	TRBJ2-1	TGTGCCAGCAGTTTACAAGGACAGGGGGTCTATGAGCAGTTCTTC	CASSLQGQGVYEQFF
TRBV18	TRBD1	-	TRBJ1-2	TGTGCCAGCTCACCCGGGACAGGGTCCCACTATGGCTACACCTTC	CASSPGTGSHYGYTF
TRBV3-1/TRBV3-2	TRBD2	-	TRBJ2-5	TGTGCCAGCAGCCTCGGGACTAGCGGGGTGGGGACCCAGTACTTC	CASSLGTSGVGTQYF
TRBV20-1	-	once	TRBJ2-2	TGCAGTGCTAGTAGCGGGAACACCGGGGAGCTGTTTTTT	CSASSGNTGELFF
TRBV28	TRBD1	-	TRBJ2-5	TGTGCCAGCTCGAACAGGGGAACGTTGGAGACCCAGTACTTC	CASSNRGTLETQYF
TRBV5-6	TRBD2	-	TRBJ2-3	TGTGCCAGCAGCGGGTTAGCGGGGGGCACAGATACGCAGTATTTT	CASSGLAGGTDTQYF
TRBV20-1	TRBD2	-	TRBJ2-7	TGCAGTGCCCAGACTAGCTCCGAGCAGTACTTC	CSAQTSSEQYF
TRBV11-2	TRBD2	-	TRBJ2-5	TGTGCCAGCAGCTTAGTAATAGCGGGGGGCTGGCAAGAGACCCAGTACTTC	CASSLVIAGGWQETQYF
TRBV19	-	-	TRBJ2-7	TGTGCCAGTAGCCCGGGACTCGAAAACGAGCAGTACTTC	CASSPGLENEQYF
TRBV6-1	-	-	TRBJ2-2	TGTGCCAGCAGTGATCCATTAGAGAAGCTGTTTTTT	CASSDPLEKLFF
TRBV28	-	-	TRBJ1-3	TGTGCCAGCAAACAGGGTTTGGTAAACACCATATATTTT	CASKQGLVNTIYF
TRBV5-1	TRBD2	once	TRBJ2-3	TGCGCCAGCAGCTTAAAGCGGGGGCAGGGAGATACGCAGTATTTT	CASSLKRGQGDTQYF
TRBV28	-	-	TRBJ1-5	TGTGCCAGCGATCAGTTAGTCACAGTTGATCAGCCCCAGCATTTT	CASDQLVTVDQPQHF
TRBV2	TRBD2	once	TRBJ2-5	TGTGCCAGCAGAGGGACTAGCGGGGTACAAGAGACCCAGTACTTC	CASRGTSGVQETQYF
TRBV2	-	-	TRBJ2-2	TGTGCCAGCAAGTCCAATCGAGGGGCCAGGGGCACCGGGGAGCTGTTTTTT	CASKSNRGARGTGELFF
TRBV29-1	-	few	TRBJ2-7	TGCAGCGTTGAAGTCGGGAACAGCTACGAGCAGTACTTC	CSVEVGNSYEQYF
TRBV15	TRBD1	-	TRBJ2-2	TGTGCCACCAGCAAAGGACAGGGGGCGGGCACCGGGGAGCTGTTTTTT	CATSKGQGAGTGELFF
TRBV13	TRBD1	-	TRBJ1-4	TGTGCCAGCAGCACTCGACAGGGGCGGAATGAAAAACTGTTTTTT	CASSTRQGRNEKLFF
TRBV4-2	TRBD2	few	TRBJ2-1	TGTGCCAGCAGCCAAGATTGGACTAGCGGGGGTAGTGAGCAGTTCTTC	CASSQDWTSGGSEQFF
TRBV4-1	TRBD1	few	TRBJ1-4	TGCGCCAGCAGCCGGACAGGGACTAATGAAAAACTGTTTTTT	CASSRTGTNEKLFF
TRBV30	TRBD1	-	TRBJ2-2	TGTGCCTGGAGCGGCCAGGGGGCAACCGGGGAGCTGTTTTTT	CAWSGQGATGELFF
TRBV7-3	-	many	TRBJ2-1	TGTGCCAGCAGCCTTCAGGGGCAGGACAATGAGCAGTTCTTC	CASSLQGQDNEQFF